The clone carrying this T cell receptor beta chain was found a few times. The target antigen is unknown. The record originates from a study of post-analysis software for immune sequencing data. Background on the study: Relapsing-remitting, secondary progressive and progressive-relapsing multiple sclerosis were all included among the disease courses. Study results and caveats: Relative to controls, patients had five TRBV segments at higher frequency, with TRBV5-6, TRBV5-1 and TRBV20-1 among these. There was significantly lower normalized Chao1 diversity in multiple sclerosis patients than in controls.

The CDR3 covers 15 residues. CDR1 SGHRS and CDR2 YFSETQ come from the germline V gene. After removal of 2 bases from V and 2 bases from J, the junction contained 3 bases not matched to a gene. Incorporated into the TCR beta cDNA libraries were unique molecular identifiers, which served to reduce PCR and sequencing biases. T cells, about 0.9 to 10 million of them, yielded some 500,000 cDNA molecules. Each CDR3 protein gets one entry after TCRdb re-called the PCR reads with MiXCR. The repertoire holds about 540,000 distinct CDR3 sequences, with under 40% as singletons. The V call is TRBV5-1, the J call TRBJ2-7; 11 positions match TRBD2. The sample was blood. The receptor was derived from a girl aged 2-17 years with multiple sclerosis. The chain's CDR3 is CASSFTSGGPYEQYF. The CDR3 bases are TGCGCCAGCAGCTTTACTAGCGGGGGTCCCTACGAGCAGTACTTC.